This T cell receptor beta chain was sequenced during a study of CD8 T cells in ankylosing spondylitis. Whole-study findings and limits: From matched ankylosing spondylitis synovial fluid, disease-linked clones were reportedly recovered at significantly enriched levels. Some of the motif variants had earlier been found in reactive arthritis patients' fluid and blood.

Preparation of TCR beta libraries was done by quantitative 5'-RACE with molecular barcodes. TCRdb redid the calling of the 5' RACE reads with MiXCR, one entry per CDR3 protein. Altogether roughly 230,000 distinct CDR3 sequences are present, about 20% being singletons, with the ten largest covering around 32%. This clonotype was observed a handful of times. Antigen: not known. The CDR3 totals 17 residues. Looked up from germline, CDR1 is LNHNV and CDR2 is YYDKDF (reference sequence). J gave up 4 bases and V 5 bases, and 14 bases lay outside the gene matches. The TCR comes from a male donor with ankylosing spondylitis or in good health (not recorded which). Sequenced: blood, either unsorted or a sorted T cell fraction (not recorded which). The chain uses TRBV15 and TRBJ2-3, with 8 bases aligning to TRBD2. CDR3 in DNA: TGTGCCACCAGCGGGGATTTTAGCGGGACGGGCTCAGATACGCAGTATTTT. Protein: CATSGDFSGTGSDTQYF.